Listed below are T cell receptor beta chains from one sample, sequenced in a study of regulatory T cells in long-lasting Graves disease. TCRdb used MiXCR to reprocess the multiplex PCR reads, holding one entry per CDR3 protein. The data show around 400,000 distinct CDR3 sequences, about 25% seen once. Material: peripheral blood mononuclear cells (PBMCs), obtained when the disease was refractory, from a patient treated with antithyroid drugs. Source of these receptors: a female donor with Graves disease. Each CDR3 is given with its conserved first and last residue. The order of the fields is V gene, D gene, J gene, clone size, CDR3 DNA, CDR3 protein. A D gene is named only where the DNA matches it firmly. Size values are once, few and many counts, or a class for expanded clones, and some rows have none.

>TRBV5-1|TRBD1|TRBJ2-7|-
TGCGCCAGCAGTCCCCGGGACAGGCCCTCCTACGAGCAGTACTTC
CASSPRDRPSYEQYF
>TRBV7-9|-|TRBJ2-1|-
TGTGCCAGCAGCTTGGCAGGGTTCAGGGAAAATGAGCAGTTCTTC
CASSLAGFRENEQFF
>TRBV6-1|TRBD2|TRBJ2-2|many
TGTGCCAGCAGAAAGACTAGCGGAAGGAGCGGGGAGCTGTTTTTT
CASRKTSGRSGELFF
>TRBV6-2/TRBV6-3|TRBD1|TRBJ1-1|-
TGTGCCAGCAGTCTACCCACAGGGGAGATGAACACTGAAGCTTTCTTT
CASSLPTGEMNTEAFF
>TRBV19|-|TRBJ1-5|-
TGTGCCAGTAGTAACACAGGGACTCAGCCCCAGCATTTT
CASSNTGTQPQHF
>TRBV6-1|-|TRBJ2-2|-
TGTGCCAGCAGGACCCCTTCGTTTGGGAACACCGGGGAGCTGTTTTTT
CASRTPSFGNTGELFF
>TRBV7-9|-|TRBJ2-1|few
TGTGCCAGCAGCTTAAATTTCGGCGGGATTGCTGAGCAGTTCTTC
CASSLNFGGIAEQFF
>TRBV5-1|-|TRBJ2-2|-
TGCGCCAGCAGCTTGCTGGGCAGCTTCGAGGAGCTGTTTTTT
CASSLLGSFEELFF
>TRBV7-9|TRBD1|TRBJ1-1|-
TGTACCAGCAGCTTAGCGGGGACAGGAGATGAAGCTTTCTTT
CTSSLAGTGDEAFF
>TRBV2|TRBD2|TRBJ2-7|many
TGTGCCAGCAGCAACCTCCCCGGGACTAGCGGGAGCAAACTCTACGAGCAGTACTTC
CASSNLPGTSGSKLYEQYF
>TRBV28|TRBD2|TRBJ2-5|-
TGTGCCAGCAGTGCTCCTAGCGGGAGGGCTGGAGTAGAGACCCAGTACTTC
CASSAPSGRAGVETQYF
>TRBV28|-|TRBJ2-3|-
TGTGCCAGCAGTGATAGACGGTTTCAGGGGCAGTATTTT
CASSDRRFQGQYF
>TRBV29-1|-|TRBJ2-1|-
TGCAGCGTTATGGACACTTACTCGCCCTACAATGAGCAGTTCTTC
CSVMDTYSPYNEQFF
>TRBV7-2|-|TRBJ1-4|few
TGTGCCAGCAGCCTTAGTTATGCAACTAATGAAAAACTGTTTTTT
CASSLSYATNEKLFF
>TRBV2|TRBD1|TRBJ2-1|-
TGTGCCAGCAGTGAAGCGCATTCCGGGACAGGGGATACAATGAAGCAGTTCTTC
CASSEAHSGTGDTMKQFF
>TRBV4-2|TRBD1|TRBJ1-1|-
TGTGCCAGCAGAAACAAAGGGGGACAGGTCCCGGGGTCTGAAGCTTTCTTT
CASRNKGGQVPGSEAFF
>TRBV5-1|TRBD2|TRBJ2-5|many
TGCGCCAGCAGCGCAGGGACTACCCAAGAGACCCAGTACTTC
CASSAGTTQETQYF
>TRBV28|-|TRBJ1-4|few
TGTGCCAGCAGCGACCCATCGGAAAAACTGTTTTTT
CASSDPSEKLFF
>TRBV7-3|-|TRBJ1-1|many
TGTGCCAGCAGCTTAGAATTTTTCACTGAAGCTTTCTTT
CASSLEFFTEAFF
>TRBV9|-|TRBJ2-5|few
TGTGCCAGCAGCGAGGAGGGACAAGAGACCCAGTACTTC
CASSEEGQETQYF
>TRBV28|-|TRBJ2-3|-
TGTGCCAGCACAGCCCTAGGACACCTACTCACAGATACGCAGTATTTT
CASTALGHLLTDTQYF
>TRBV27|TRBD2|TRBJ2-7|few
TGTGCCAGCAGTAGTTCGGGACTAGCGGGAGGTTACGAGCAGTACTTC
CASSSSGLAGGYEQYF
>TRBV12-3/TRBV12-4|-|TRBJ2-1|-
TGTGCCAGCAGTTTAGCGGGTTCTCCCTACAATGAGCAGTTCTTC
CASSLAGSPYNEQFF
>TRBV7-3|-|TRBJ1-1|-
TGTGCCAGCAGCTTCGGGCGCACTGAAGCTTTCTTT
CASSFGRTEAFF
>TRBV7-9|TRBD1|TRBJ1-2|few
TGTGCCAGCAACAACATTCGGACAGGGCAAGGCTACACCTTC
CASNNIRTGQGYTF
>TRBV7-9|TRBD2|TRBJ2-5|many
TGTGCCAGCAGCTCCTTACTAGCGCCAAAACCCCAAGAGACCCAGTACTTC
CASSSLLAPKPQETQYF